This T cell receptor (beta chain) was recorded in a study of vaccination and CD4 T cells after COVID-19. General study results and limits: When vaccine-specific clones from convalescent patients were examined, 304 of 307 were spike mono-reactive. Analysis covered relatively few convalescent patients and lacked any early post-infection timepoints.

The Oncomine TCR Beta short-read assay sequenced DNA from cultured CD4+ T cells. Scientists extracted genomic DNA from CD4+ T cells grown in culture. TCRdb re-called the PCR reads through MiXCR, storing one row per CDR3 protein. Of roughly 7,600 distinct CDR3 sequences in the sample, more than 30% were seen once. Treatment: 10-day PBMC culture with coronavirus spike peptide pools or control peptides (ViraFEST assay). Prior to the COVID-19 pandemic (2011-2018), the unexposed donor's CD4+ T cells were collected. Cells received half-medium changes with fresh IL-2 medium on days 3 and 7. The V and J ends lost 2 bases and 4 bases, in that order; junction bases with no gene match: 14. The CDR3 extends over 19 amino acids. CDR1 is MNHNS, CDR2 SASEGT, per germline. This clonotype was seen more than once but under ten times. Its antigen is not known.

The gene calls are TRBV6-1 and TRBJ2-7, with TRBD2 matching over 13 bases. Material for sequencing was CD4+ T cells from blood, cultured in vitro. The clonotype was recovered from a human donor in good health. The CDR3 sequence: CASSERRGILAGGLYEQYF. In DNA, the CDR3 is TGTGCCAGCAGTGAAAGGAGGGGGATACTAGCGGGAGGGTTGTACGAGCAGTACTTC.